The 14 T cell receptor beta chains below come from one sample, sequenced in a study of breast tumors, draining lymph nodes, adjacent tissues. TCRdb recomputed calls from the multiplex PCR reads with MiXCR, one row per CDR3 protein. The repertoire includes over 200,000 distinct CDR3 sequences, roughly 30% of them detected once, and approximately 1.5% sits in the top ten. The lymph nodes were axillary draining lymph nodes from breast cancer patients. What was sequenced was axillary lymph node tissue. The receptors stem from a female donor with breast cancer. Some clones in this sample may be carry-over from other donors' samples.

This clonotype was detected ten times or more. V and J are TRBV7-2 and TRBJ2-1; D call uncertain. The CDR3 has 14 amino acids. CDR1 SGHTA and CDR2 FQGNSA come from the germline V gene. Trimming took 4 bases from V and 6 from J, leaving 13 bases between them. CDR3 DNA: TGTGCCAGCAGCTCCTACCTCGGGTCCAATGAGCAGTTCTTC. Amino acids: CASSSYLGSNEQFF.

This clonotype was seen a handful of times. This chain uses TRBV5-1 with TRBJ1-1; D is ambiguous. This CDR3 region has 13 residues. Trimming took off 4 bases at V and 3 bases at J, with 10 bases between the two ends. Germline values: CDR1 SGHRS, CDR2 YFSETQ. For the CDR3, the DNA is TGCGCCAGCAGCCAAAGGTTGGACACTGAAGCTTTCTTT. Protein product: CASSQRLDTEAFF.

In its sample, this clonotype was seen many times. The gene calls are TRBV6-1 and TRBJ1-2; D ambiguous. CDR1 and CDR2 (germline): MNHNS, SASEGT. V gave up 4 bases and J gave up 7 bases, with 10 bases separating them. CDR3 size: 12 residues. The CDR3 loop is CASSGSYFGYTF. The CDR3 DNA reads TGTGCCAGCAGTGGCTCCTACTTTGGCTACACCTTC.

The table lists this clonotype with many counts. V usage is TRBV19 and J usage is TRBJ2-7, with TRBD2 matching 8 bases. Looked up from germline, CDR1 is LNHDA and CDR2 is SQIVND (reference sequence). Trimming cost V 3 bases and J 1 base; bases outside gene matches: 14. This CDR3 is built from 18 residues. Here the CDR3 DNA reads TGTGCCAGTAGTATTTTAATCTCCACCGCGGGAGGTTCCTACGAGCAGTACTTC. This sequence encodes CASSILISTAGGSYEQYF. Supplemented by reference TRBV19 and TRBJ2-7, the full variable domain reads DGGITQSPKYLFRKEGQNVTLSCEQNLNHDAMYWYRQDPGQGLRLIYYSQIVNDFQKGDIAEGYSVSREKKESFPLTVTSAQKNPTAFYLCASSILISTAGGSYEQYFGPGTRLTVT.

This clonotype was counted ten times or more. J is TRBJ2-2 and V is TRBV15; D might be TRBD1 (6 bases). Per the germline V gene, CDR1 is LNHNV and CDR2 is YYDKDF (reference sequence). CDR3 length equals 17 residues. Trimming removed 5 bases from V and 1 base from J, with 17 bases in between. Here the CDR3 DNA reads TGTGCCACCAGCGGAATAACGACAGGAAAGAACACCGGGGAGCTGTTTTTT. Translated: CATSGITTGKNTGELFF.

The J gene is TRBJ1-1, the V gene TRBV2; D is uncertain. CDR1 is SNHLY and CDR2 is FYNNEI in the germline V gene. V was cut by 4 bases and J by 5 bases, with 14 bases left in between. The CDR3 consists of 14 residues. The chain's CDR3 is CASSGDLQETEAFF. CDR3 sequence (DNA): TGTGCCAGCAGTGGTGACCTCCAAGAGACTGAAGCTTTCTTT.

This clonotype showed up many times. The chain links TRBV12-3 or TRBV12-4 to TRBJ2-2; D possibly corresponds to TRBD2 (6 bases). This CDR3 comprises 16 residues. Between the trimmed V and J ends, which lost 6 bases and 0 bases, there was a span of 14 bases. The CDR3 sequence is CASSLYRLANTGELFF. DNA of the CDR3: TGTGCCAGCAGCCTTTATCGACTAGCGAACACCGGGGAGCTGTTTTTT.

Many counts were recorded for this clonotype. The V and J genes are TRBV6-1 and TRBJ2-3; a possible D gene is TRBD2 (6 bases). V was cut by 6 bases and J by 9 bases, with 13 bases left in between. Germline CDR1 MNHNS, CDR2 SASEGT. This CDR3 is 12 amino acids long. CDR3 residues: CASRGGGDTQYF. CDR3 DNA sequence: TGTGCCAGCAGGGGAGGCGGGGACACGCAGTATTTT.

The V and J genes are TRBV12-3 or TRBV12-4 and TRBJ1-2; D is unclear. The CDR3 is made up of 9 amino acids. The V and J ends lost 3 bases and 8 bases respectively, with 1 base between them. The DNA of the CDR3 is TGTGCCAGCAGTTTGGGCTACACCTTC. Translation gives CASSLGYTF.

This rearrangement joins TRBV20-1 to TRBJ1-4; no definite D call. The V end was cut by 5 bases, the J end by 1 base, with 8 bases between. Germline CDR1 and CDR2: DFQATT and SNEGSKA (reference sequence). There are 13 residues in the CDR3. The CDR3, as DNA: TGCAGTGCTGTAATAGGAACTAATGAAAAACTGTTTTTT. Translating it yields CSAVIGTNEKLFF.

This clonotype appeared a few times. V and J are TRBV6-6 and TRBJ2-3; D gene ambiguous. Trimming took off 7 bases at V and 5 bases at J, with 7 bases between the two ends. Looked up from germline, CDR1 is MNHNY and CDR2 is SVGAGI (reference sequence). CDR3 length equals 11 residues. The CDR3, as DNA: TGTGCCAGCACTAAAGGAGATACGCAGTATTTT. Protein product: CASTKGDTQYF.

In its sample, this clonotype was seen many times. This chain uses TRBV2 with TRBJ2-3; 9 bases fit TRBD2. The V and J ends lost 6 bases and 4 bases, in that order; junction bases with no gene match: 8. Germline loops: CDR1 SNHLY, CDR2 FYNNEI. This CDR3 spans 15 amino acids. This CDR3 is CASSGAGGRADTQYF. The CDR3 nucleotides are TGTGCCAGCAGCGGAGCGGGAGGCCGGGCAGATACGCAGTATTTT.

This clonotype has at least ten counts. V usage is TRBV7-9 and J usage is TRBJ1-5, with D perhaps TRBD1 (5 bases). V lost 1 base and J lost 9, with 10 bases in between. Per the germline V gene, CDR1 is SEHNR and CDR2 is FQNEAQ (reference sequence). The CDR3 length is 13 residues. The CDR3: CASSLDQGWPQHF. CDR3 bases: TGTGCCAGCAGCTTAGATCAGGGTTGGCCCCAGCATTTT.

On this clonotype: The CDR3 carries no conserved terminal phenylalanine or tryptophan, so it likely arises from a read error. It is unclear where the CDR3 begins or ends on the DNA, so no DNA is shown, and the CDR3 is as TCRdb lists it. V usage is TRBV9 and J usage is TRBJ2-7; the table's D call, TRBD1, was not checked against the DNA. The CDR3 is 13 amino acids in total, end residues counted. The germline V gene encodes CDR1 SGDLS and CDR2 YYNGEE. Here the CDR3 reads CASSGQGAYEQYS.